This T cell receptor (beta chain) appears in the sequencing data of a study of CD8 T cells in Susac syndrome. RNA was extracted with the RNeasy kit, and a quantity of 0.5 to 1 ug was reverse transcribed using random hexamers. An immunoSEQ multiplex PCR amplified TCR beta CDR3 over 54 Vbeta and 13 Jbeta. TCRdb passed the immunoSEQ multiplex PCR reads through MiXCR, listing each CDR3 protein once. The table includes 150,000 to 250,000 distinct CDR3 sequences, roughly 96% detected once. Sequencing of TCR beta was performed on blood CD8+ and CD4+ T cells. The multiple sclerosis control group comprised treatment-naive patients with stable or active relapsing-remitting disease. TEMRA cells underwent FACS enrichment and CD8+ and CD4+ T cells underwent negative isolation. This CDR3 has 14 residues. CDR1 and CDR2 (germline): DFQATT, SNEGSKA (reference sequence). The junction had 10 bases not matched to a gene; V was cut back by 6 bases and J by 7 bases.

This receptor was obtained from a human donor with multiple sclerosis. The sample taken for sequencing was CD4+ T cells from PBMCs. The chain uses TRBV20-1 and TRBJ2-2; 8 positions agree with TRBD1. CDR3 sequence (DNA): TGCAGTGCCTTAAGACAGGGGAGTGGCGGGGAGCTGTTTTTT. Translated, it gives CSALRQGSGGELFF.